The 2 T cell receptor beta chains below all came from one sample that was sequenced in a study of regulatory T cells in long-lasting Graves disease listed by TCRdb under 2021. Preparation of the library involved multiplex PCR. Sequencer: Illumina HiSeq 4000. To build TCR beta libraries, CDR3 regions were amplified by Arm-PCR using iRepertoire HTBI primers. TCRdb trimmed public reads at Q25 via fastp, called clones via MiXCR and kept in-frame beta chains. Each entry merges the rows of one CDR3 protein and shows their most common DNA and genes. The sample has about 620,000 distinct CDR3 sequences on record, less than 20% of them singletons. The ten largest make up 18% of the sample. The intended sense of this specimen's time point label: newly diagnosed GD, antithyroid drugs for less than 3 months. For both TCR sequencing and RNA sequencing, RNA was extracted from PBMCs using TRIzol. In addition, the sample was reused for a study of T cells in Graves' hyperthyroidism and ophthalmopathy.

The source material was peripheral blood mononuclear cells (PBMCs), sampled at new diagnosis, from a patient treated with antithyroid drugs. The receptor source for this set is a woman under 40 with Graves disease. Donor details come from another sample of the same person, matched by shared clones.

A few counts support this clonotype. CDR3 coding DNA: TGCGCCAGCAGCCTGACAGGGGGCTATAATCAGCCCCAGCATTTT. It codes for CASSLTGGYNQPQHF. J is TRBJ1-5 and V is TRBV5-1, with 10 bases aligning to TRBD1. CDR1 and CDR2 from the germline V gene are SGHRS and YFSETQ. The CDR3 is made up of 15 amino acids. Germline trimming cut 4 bases from V and 4 bases from J; bases unmatched to any gene: 5.

A remark on this clonotype: With a much larger clone just one base away, this may be a read error. The gene calls are TRBV7-2 and TRBJ1-1; TRBD1 is a possible D gene (5 bases). The CDR3 extends over 15 amino acids. V lost 1 base and J 2 bases, leaving 11 bases between the germline ends. The V gene's germline CDR1 is SGHTA and CDR2 FQGNSA. This chain's CDR3 is CASSLVGTGNTEAFF. As DNA, the CDR3 is TGTGCCAGCAGCTTAGTGGGGACCGGCAACACTGAAGCTTTCTTT.